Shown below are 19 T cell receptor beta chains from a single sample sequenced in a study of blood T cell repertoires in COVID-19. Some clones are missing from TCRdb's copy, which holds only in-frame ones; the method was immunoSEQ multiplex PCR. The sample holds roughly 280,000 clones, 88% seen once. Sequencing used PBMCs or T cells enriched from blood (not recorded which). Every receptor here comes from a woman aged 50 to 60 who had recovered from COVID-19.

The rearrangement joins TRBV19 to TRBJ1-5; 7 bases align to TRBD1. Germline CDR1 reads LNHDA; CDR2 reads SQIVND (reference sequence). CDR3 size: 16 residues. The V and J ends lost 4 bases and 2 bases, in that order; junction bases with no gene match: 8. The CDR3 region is CASSRTDRDGNQPQHF. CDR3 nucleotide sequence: TGTGCCAGTAGTAGGACAGACAGGGATGGCAATCAGCCCCAGCATTTT.

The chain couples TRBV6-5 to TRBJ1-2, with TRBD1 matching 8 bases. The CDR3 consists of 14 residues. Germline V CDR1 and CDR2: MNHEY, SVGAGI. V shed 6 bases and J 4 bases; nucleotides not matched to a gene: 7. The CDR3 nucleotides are TGTGCCAGCAGCCTCAGGACAGGGTCCTATGGCTACACCTTC. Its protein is CASSLRTGSYGYTF.

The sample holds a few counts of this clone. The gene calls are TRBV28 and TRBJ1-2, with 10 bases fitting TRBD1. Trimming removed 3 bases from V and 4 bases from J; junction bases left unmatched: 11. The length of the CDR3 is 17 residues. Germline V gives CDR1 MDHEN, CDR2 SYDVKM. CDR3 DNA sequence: TGTGCCAGCAGTTTTTCATCGACAGGGGGCTCGGTCTATGGCTACACCTTC. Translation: CASSFSSTGGSVYGYTF.

The CDR3 loop reads CASSPGRDNEQFF. Here the CDR3 DNA reads TGTGCCAGCTCACCCGGGAGAGACAATGAGCAGTTCTTC. The V gene is TRBV18, the J gene TRBJ2-1; tentatively, D is TRBD2 (6 bases). Germline CDR1 reads KGHSH; CDR2 reads LQKENI. This CDR3 is 13 amino acids long. The ends were cut back, 3 bases at V and 5 bases at J, with 8 bases in the middle.

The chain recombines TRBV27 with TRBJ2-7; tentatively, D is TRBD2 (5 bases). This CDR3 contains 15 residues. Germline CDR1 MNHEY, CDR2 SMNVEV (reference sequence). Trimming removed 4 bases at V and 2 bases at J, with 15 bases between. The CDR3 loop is CASSSPFRGTYEQYF. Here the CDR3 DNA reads TGTGCCAGCAGTTCCCCGTTCCGGGGTACCTACGAGCAGTACTTC.

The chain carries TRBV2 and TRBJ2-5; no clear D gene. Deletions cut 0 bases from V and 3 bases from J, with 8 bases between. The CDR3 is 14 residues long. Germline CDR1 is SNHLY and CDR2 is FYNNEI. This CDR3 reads CASSEARPEETQYF. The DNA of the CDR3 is TGTGCCAGCAGTGAAGCGCGGCCAGAAGAGACCCAGTACTTC.

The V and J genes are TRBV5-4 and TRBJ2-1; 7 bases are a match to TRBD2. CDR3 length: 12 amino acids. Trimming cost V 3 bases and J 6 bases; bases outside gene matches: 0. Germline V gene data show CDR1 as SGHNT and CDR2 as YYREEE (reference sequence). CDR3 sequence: CASSWTSNEQFF. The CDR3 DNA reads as TGTGCCAGCAGCTGGACTAGCAATGAGCAGTTCTTC. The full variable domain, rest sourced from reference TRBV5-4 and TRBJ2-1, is ETGVTQSPTHLIKTRGQQVTLRCSSQSGHNTVSWYQQALGQGPQFIFQYYREEENGRGNFPPRFSGLQFPNYSSELNVNALELDDSALYLCASSWTSNEQFFGPGTRLTVL.

The CDR3 nucleotides are TGTGCCAGCAGCGTCCCGGGACTAGCGGGAGGGTCGGTAACCGGGGAGCTGTTTTTT. Its protein is CASSVPGLAGGSVTGELFF. This chain links TRBV9 with TRBJ2-2; TRBD2 aligns across 16 bases. V was pared by 2 bases and J by 5 bases, with 9 bases of the junction left unmatched. Germline lookup yields CDR1 SGDLS and CDR2 YYNGEE. The CDR3 has 19 residues.

The CDR3 is CATRGGFPFYGYTF. The CDR3 DNA reads as TGTGCCACCCGGGGGGGCTTTCCCTTCTATGGCTACACCTTC. V and J are TRBV24-1 and TRBJ1-2, with TRBD1 as a possible D gene (6 bases). Germline V gene sequence: CDR1 KGHDR, CDR2 SFDVKD. V dropped 9 bases and J dropped 4 bases, with 17 bases sitting between them. CDR3 length: 14 residues.

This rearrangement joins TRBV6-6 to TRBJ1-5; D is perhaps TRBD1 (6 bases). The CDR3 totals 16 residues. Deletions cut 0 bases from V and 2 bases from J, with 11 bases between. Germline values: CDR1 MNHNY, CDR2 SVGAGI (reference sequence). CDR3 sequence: CASSYSAQGGNQPQHF. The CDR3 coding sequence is TGTGCCAGCAGTTACTCGGCACAGGGAGGCAATCAGCCCCAGCATTTT.

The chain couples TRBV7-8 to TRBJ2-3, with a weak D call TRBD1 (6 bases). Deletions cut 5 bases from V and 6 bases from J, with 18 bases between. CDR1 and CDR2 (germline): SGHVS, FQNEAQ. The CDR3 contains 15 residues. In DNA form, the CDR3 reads TGTGCCAGCAGCATGACAGGTAACCTCGCGGATACGCAGTATTTT. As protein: CASSMTGNLADTQYF.

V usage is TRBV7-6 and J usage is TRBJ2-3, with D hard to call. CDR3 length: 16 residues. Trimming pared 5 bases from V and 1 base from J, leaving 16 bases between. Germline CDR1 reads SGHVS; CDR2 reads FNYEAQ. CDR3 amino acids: CASSKASRSGTDTQYF. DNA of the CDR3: TGTGCCAGCAGCAAGGCGTCGCGGTCTGGCACAGATACGCAGTATTTT.

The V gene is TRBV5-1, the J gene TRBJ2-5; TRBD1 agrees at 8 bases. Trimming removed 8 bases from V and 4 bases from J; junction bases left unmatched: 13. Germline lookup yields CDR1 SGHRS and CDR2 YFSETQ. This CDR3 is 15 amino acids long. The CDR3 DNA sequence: TGCGCCAGTAAATTCGACAGGGGAAGAGGAGAGACCCAGTACTTC. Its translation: CASKFDRGRGETQYF.

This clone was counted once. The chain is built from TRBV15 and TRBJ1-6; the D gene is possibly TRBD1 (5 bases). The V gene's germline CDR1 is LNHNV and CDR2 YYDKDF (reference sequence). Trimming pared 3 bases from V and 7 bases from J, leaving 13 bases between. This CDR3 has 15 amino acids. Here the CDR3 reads CATSRRDSRNSPLHF. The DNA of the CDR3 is TGTGCCACCAGCAGGCGGGACTCTCGGAATTCACCCCTCCACTTT. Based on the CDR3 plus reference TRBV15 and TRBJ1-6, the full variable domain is DAMVIQNPRYQVTQFGKPVTLSCSQTLNHNVMYWYQQKSSQAPKLLFHYYDKDFNNEADTPDNFQSRRPNTSFCFLDIRSPGLGDTAMYLCATSRRDSRNSPLHFGNGTRLTVT.

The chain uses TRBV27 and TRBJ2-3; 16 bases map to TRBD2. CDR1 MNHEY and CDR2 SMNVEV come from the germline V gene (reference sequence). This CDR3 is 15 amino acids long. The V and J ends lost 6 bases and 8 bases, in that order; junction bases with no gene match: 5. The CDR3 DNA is TGTGCCAGCAGGCCCGGGACTAGCGGGGGGGCTACGCAGTATTTT. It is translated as CASRPGTSGGATQYF.

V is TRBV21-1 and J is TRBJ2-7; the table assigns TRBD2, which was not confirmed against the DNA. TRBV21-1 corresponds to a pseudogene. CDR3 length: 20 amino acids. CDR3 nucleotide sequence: TGTGCCAGCAGCAAAGTAAGGATTGAAGCGGGCCGGCGTAGCTCCTACGAGCAGTACTTC. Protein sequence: CASSKVRIEAGRRSSYEQYF.

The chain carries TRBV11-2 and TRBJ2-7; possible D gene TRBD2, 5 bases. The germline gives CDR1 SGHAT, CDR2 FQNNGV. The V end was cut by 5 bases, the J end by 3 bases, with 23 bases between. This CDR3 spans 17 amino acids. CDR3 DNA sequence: TGTGCCAGCAGCCCTTACGCGACGGATCAGAGGGACTACGAGCAGTACTTC. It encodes CASSPYATDQRDYEQYF.

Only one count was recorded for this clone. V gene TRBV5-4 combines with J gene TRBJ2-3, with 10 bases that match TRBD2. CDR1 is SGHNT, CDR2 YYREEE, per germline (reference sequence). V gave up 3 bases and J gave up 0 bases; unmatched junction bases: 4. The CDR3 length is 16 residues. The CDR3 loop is CASSSTTSGSTDTQYF. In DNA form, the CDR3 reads TGTGCCAGCAGCTCAACGACTAGCGGGAGCACAGATACGCAGTATTTT.

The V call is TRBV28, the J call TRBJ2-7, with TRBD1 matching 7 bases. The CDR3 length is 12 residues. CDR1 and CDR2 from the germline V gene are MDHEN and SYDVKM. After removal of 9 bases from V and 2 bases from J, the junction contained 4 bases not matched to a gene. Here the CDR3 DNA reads TGTGCCAGTAACAGGGGCCCCTACGAGCAGTACTTC. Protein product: CASNRGPYEQYF.